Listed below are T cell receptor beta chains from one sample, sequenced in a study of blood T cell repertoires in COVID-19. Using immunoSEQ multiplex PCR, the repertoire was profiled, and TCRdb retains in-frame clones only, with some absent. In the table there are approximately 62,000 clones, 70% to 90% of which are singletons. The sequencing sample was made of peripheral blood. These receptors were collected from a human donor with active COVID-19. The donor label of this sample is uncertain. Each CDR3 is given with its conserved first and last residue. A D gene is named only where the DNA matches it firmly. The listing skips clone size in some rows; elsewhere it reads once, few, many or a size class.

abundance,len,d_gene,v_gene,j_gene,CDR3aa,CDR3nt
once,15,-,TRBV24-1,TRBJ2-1,CATSDLKGYDNEQFF,TGTGCCACCAGTGATTTAAAGGGGTATGACAATGAGCAGTTCTTC
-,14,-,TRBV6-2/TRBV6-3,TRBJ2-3,CASSLGDSTDTQYF,TGTGCCAGCAGTCTAGGGGATTCCACAGATACGCAGTATTTT
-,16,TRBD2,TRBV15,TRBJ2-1,CATSREGLAVYNEQFF,TGTGCCACCAGCAGAGAAGGACTAGCGGTCTACAATGAGCAGTTCTTC
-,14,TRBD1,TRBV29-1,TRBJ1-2,CSVSQGGRNYGYTF,TGCAGCGTTTCACAGGGGGGGAGGAACTATGGCTACACCTTC
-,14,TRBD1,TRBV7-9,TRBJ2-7,CASSMGQGSREQYF,TGTGCCAGCAGTATGGGACAGGGCTCTCGGGAGCAGTACTTC
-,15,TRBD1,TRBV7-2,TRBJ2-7,CASSLQTGTGLAQYF,TGTGCCAGCAGCTTACAAACCGGGACAGGGTTGGCGCAGTACTTC
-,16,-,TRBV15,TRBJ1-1,CATSRATWEGMSEAFF,TGTGCCACCAGCAGGGCTACTTGGGAGGGGATGAGTGAAGCTTTCTTT
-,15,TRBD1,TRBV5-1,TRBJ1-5,CASSLEGASYQPQHF,TGCGCCAGCAGCTTGGAGGGGGCGAGTTATCAGCCCCAGCATTTT
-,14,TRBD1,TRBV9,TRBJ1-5,CASSVTGGSQPQHF,TGTGCCAGCAGCGTAACAGGGGGGAGCCAGCCCCAGCATTTT
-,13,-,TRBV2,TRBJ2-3,CASSEPTADTQYF,TGTGCCAGCAGTGAACCTACCGCAGATACGCAGTATTTT
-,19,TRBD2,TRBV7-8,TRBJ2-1,CASSLARVLAGGSLNEQFF,TGTGCCAGCAGCTTAGCCAGGGTACTAGCGGGAGGATCCCTCAATGAGCAGTTCTTC
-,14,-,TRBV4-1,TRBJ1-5,CASSHTGSNQPQHF,TGCGCCAGCAGCCACACGGGTAGCAATCAGCCCCAGCATTTT
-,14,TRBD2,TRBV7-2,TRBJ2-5,CASSVGLAGQTQYF,TGTGCCAGCAGCGTAGGACTAGCCGGACAGACCCAGTACTTC
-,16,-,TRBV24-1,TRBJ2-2,CATSDPTSSLGGELFF,TGTGCCACCAGTGACCCTACTAGCTCCCTCGGCGGGGAGCTGTTTTTT
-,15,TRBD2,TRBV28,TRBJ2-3,CASSLGGSTADTQYF,TGTGCCAGCAGTTTGGGAGGGAGTACTGCAGATACGCAGTATTTT
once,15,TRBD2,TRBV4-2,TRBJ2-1,CASSLTGGAFNEQFF,TGTGCCAGCAGCCTCACGGGGGGGGCCTTCAATGAGCAGTTCTTC
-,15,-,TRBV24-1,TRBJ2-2,CATSVNSQGSGELFF,TGTGCCACCAGTGTTAACTCACAGGGATCCGGGGAGCTGTTTTTT
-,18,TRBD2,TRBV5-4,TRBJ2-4,CASSQGWASGGRGNIQYF,TGTGCCAGCAGCCAGGGTTGGGCTAGCGGGGGGAGGGGAAACATTCAGTACTTC
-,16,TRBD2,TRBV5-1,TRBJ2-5,CASSYGLAGGKETQYF,TGCGCCAGCAGCTACGGACTAGCGGGGGGGAAAGAGACCCAGTACTTC
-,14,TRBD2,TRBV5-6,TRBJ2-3,CASSFGTITDTQYF,TGTGCCAGCAGCTTTGGGACTATCACAGATACGCAGTATTTT
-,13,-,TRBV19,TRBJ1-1,CASSAGRHTEAFF,TGTGCCAGTAGCGCAGGGAGGCACACTGAAGCTTTCTTT
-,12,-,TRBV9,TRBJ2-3,CASSVAADTQYF,TGTGCCAGCAGCGTAGCCGCAGATACGCAGTATTTT
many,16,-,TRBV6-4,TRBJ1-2,CASSDVWPPANYGYTF,TGTGCCAGCAGTGACGTTTGGCCTCCCGCTAACTATGGCTACACCTTC
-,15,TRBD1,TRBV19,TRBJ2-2,CASKWRQGNTGELFF,TGTGCCAGTAAGTGGAGACAGGGGAACACCGGGGAGCTGTTTTTT
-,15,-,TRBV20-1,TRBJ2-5,CSASNFAGFQETQYF,TGCAGTGCTAGTAACTTTGCAGGGTTCCAAGAGACCCAGTACTTC
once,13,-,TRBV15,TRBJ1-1,CATSRAGHTEAFF,TGTGCCACCAGCAGAGCAGGGCACACTGAAGCTTTCTTT
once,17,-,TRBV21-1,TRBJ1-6,CASSTYRRTSYNSPLHF,TGTGCCAGCAGCACTTACAGGAGAACCTCCTATAATTCACCCCTCCACTTT
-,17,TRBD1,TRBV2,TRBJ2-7,CASSVVTGATGSYEQYF,TGTGCCAGCAGTGTCGTGACAGGGGCCACAGGCTCCTACGAGCAGTACTTC
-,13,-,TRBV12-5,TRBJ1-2,CASARGTPAGYTF,TGTGCTAGTGCTCGCGGGACCCCGGCTGGCTACACCTTC
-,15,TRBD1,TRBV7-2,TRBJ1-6,CASSFKQGYSSPLHF,TGTGCCAGCAGCTTTAAACAGGGGTATAGTTCACCCCTCCACTTT
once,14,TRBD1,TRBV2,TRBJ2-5,CASRAGTGGETQYF,TGTGCCAGCAGGGCCGGGACAGGGGGTGAGACCCAGTACTTC
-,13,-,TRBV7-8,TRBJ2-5,CASSFGQKETQYF,TGTGCCAGCAGCTTTGGACAGAAAGAGACCCAGTACTTC
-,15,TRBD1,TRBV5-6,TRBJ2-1,CASRPGTAPYNEQFF,TGTGCCAGCAGACCCGGGACAGCACCGTACAATGAGCAGTTCTTC
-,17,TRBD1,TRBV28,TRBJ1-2,CASSLSGTGVKRDGYTF,TGTGCCAGCAGTCTCTCCGGGACAGGGGTTAAGCGAGATGGCTACACCTTC
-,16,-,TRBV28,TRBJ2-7,CASSATLKGVVDEQYF,TGTGCCAGCAGTGCGACCCTGAAGGGGGTGGTCGACGAGCAGTACTTC
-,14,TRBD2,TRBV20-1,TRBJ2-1,CSASKAGRNNEQFF,TGCAGTGCTAGTAAAGCGGGGCGGAACAATGAGCAGTTCTTC
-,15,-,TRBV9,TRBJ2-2,CASSVETVNTGELFF,TGTGCCAGCAGCGTAGAGACAGTAAACACCGGGGAGCTGTTTTTT
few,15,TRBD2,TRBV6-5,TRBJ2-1,CASSYNGGAYNEQFF,TGTGCCAGCAGTTATAACGGGGGGGCTTACAATGAGCAGTTCTTC
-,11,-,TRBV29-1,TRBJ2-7,CSVDQGLEQYF,TGCAGCGTTGATCAGGGCCTCGAGCAGTACTTC
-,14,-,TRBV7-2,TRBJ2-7,CASSWGPASYEQYF,TGTGCCAGCAGCTGGGGGCCAGCGAGCTACGAGCAGTACTTC
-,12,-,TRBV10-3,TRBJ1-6,CAITDSNSPLHF,TGTGCCATCACCGACAGTAATTCACCCCTCCACTTT
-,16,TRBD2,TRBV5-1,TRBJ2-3,CASSLSEGGSTDTQYF,TGCGCCAGCAGCTTGTCCGAGGGAGGGAGCACAGATACGCAGTATTTT
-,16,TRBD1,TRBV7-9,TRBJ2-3,CASSFLQGPSTDTQYF,TGTGCCAGCAGCTTCCTACAGGGGCCCAGCACAGATACGCAGTATTTT
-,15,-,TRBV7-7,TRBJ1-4,CASSLSRATNEKLFF,TGTGCCAGCAGCTTATCCAGGGCAACTAATGAAAAACTGTTTTTT
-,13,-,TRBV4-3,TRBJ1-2,CASSLSGVYGYTF,TGCGCCAGCAGCCTCTCAGGGGTCTATGGCTACACCTTC
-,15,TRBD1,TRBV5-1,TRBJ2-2,CASSLATGGPPELFF,TGCGCCAGCAGTCTTGCGACAGGGGGCCCCCCGGAGCTGTTTTTT
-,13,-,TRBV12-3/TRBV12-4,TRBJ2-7,CASSFGFSYEQYF,TGTGCCAGCAGTTTCGGGTTTTCCTACGAGCAGTACTTC
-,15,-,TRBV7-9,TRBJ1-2,CASSLGPGTNYGYTF,TGTGCCAGCAGCTTAGGACCCGGGACAAACTATGGCTACACCTTC
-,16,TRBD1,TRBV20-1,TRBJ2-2,CSASPPRQGVAGELFF,TGCAGTGCTAGTCCGCCGAGACAGGGGGTCGCCGGGGAGCTGTTTTTT
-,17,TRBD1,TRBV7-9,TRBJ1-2,CASSPWTGSSTNYGYTF,TGTGCCAGCAGCCCCTGGACAGGGAGCTCCACAAACTATGGCTACACCTTC
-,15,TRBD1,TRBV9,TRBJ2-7,CASSVEGTGPYEQYF,TGTGCCAGCAGCGTAGAAGGGACAGGGCCCTACGAGCAGTACTTC
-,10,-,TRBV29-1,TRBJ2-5,CSVESGNQYF,TGCAGCGTTGAGTCAGGGAACCAGTACTTC
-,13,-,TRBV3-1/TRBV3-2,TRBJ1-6,CASSPTPQTPLHF,TGTGCCAGCAGCCCGACTCCCCAAACCCCCCTCCACTTT
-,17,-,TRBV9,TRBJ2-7,CASSVGPGLKDAYEQYF,TGTGCCAGCAGCGTAGGTCCGGGTCTTAAGGATGCCTACGAGCAGTACTTC
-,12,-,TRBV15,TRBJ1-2,CATRTNNYGYTF,TGTGCCACCAGGACAAATAACTATGGCTACACCTTC
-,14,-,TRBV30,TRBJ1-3,CALEPGEPGNTIYF,TGTGCCTTGGAACCGGGGGAACCTGGAAACACCATATATTTT
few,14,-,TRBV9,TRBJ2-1,CASSVEAGYNEQFF,TGTGCCAGCAGCGTAGAGGCAGGTTACAATGAGCAGTTCTTC
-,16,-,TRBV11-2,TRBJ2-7,CASSLVAGEGFYEQYF,TGTGCCAGCAGCTTAGTTGCCGGGGAAGGCTTCTACGAGCAGTACTTC
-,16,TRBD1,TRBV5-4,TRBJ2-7,CASSLGTGAPTYEQYF,TGTGCCAGCAGCTTGGGGACAGGCGCCCCCACCTACGAGCAGTACTTC
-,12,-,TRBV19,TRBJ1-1,CASSINAAEAFF,TGTGCCAGTAGTATAAATGCGGCTGAAGCTTTCTTT